This T cell receptor (beta chain) emerged from a study of cytomegalovirus exposure and HLA in healthy donors. For the study at large: When 398 donors were genotyped, about 86% of them were found to fall in the Caucasian-associated ancestry cluster.

PCR employed 60 Vbeta and 13 Jbeta primers. Repertoires were generated with immunoSEQ multiplex PCR, while TCRdb's copy carries only in-frame clones and drops some. The sample consists of 100,000 or so clones, roughly 76% of them appearing once. The CDR3 contains 13 residues. V lost 7 bases, J lost 4 bases, and 6 bases stayed unmatched. The germline V gene encodes CDR1 SNHLY and CDR2 FYNNEI. This sequence was found in a man in his forties or fifties in good health and CMV-seronegative. The V and J genes are TRBV2 and TRBJ2-7; 8 bases fit TRBD1. What was sequenced was PBMCs. CDR3 sequence reads: CASMEDREYEQYF. The DNA for the CDR3 is TGTGCCAGCATGGAGGACAGGGAGTACGAGCAGTACTTC.